A single T cell receptor (beta chain) is shown here with its context. Its cognate antigen is unknown. Germline assignment: CDR1 LGHNA and CDR2 YSLEER. Deletions cut 0 bases from V and 1 base from J, with 9 bases between. This CDR3 is 15 amino acids long. The repertoire was sequenced with immunoSEQ multiplex PCR; TCRdb's copy has only in-frame clones and lacks some. Of under 100,000 clones in the sample, 80% to 90% were seen once. The entry originates in a study of OX40 agonist ivuxolimab in advanced cancers. Broader study findings: Among the lowest levels of clonal expansion were found in partial responders at 0.1-3.0 mg/kg. CD4+ T cells averaged fewer expanded clones than CD8+ T cells. Among the nonresponders, some also had low normalized T-cell clonal expansion.

The TCR comes from an adult with an advanced solid tumor such as melanoma, head and neck, liver or kidney cancer. The chain uses TRBV4-3 and TRBJ2-5; no firm D call. This specimen consisted of CD4+ or CD8+ T cells sorted from blood, obtained in a trial of the OX40 agonist ivuxolimab. The CDR3 protein is CASSQEPGLQETQYF. The CDR3, as DNA: TGCGCCAGCAGCCAAGAACCGGGCCTCCAAGAGACCCAGTACTTC.